Sequencing of this TCR beta chain was carried out in a study of T-cell reconstitution after alpha-beta-depleted transplantation in children. Notes on the study in general: There were reportedly several hundred expanded graft clones from which alpha-beta T cells came about two months after transplant. TCRbeta diversity was high at day 60 in some patients (a result of surviving recipient T cells and thymic progenitors).

Points on this clonotype: The antigen is not known.

As it was prepared, the TCRbeta library received unique molecular identifiers. MiXCR was run by TCRdb on the PCR reads, yielding one entry per CDR3 protein. The data hold over 45,000 distinct CDR3 sequences, with about 40% observed a single time. CDR1 is MNHEY, CDR2 SMNVEV, per germline (reference sequence). The CDR3 spans 14 residues. The V end lost 6 bases, the J end lost 0 bases, and 12 bases lay between the germline ends. The chain recombines TRBV27 with TRBJ2-7; a possible D gene is TRBD2 (5 bases). This TCR was sampled from a male patient aged 10 to 17 who had a stem cell transplant for acute lymphoblastic leukemia, so the T cells may come from the graft donor. The sample in question was PBMCs, mostly from graft donor cells, obtained 360 days after TCRalphabeta/CD19-depleted stem cell transplant. The CDR3 coding sequence is TGTGCCAGCAGCCCCGAGGGTGTCTCCTACGAGCAGTACTTC. Protein sequence: CASSPEGVSYEQYF.